This T cell receptor beta chain was profiled in a study of OX40 agonist ivuxolimab in advanced cancers. The study in broad terms: Ivuxolimab was an agonistic, fully human IgG2 monoclonal antibody directed against OX40 (CD134), a costimulatory receptor. Intravenous ivuxolimab was administered to patients every 2 weeks at six dose levels: 0.01, 0.1, 0.3, 1.5, 3 and 10 mg/kg. Among the roughly 52 dose-escalation patients, 19 had hepatocellular carcinoma, approximately 15 melanoma, 9 renal cell carcinoma and 9 head and neck cancer. The dose-escalation cohort was almost 85% male with a mean age of around 64 years, ranging from about 23 to 85. Prior anti-PD-1, anti-PD-L1 or anti-CTLA-4 therapy was permitted, and checkpoint inhibitors had been received by less than 45% of dose-escalation patients. Three dose-escalation patients achieved partial responses, one with hepatocellular carcinoma and two with cutaneous melanoma. Peripheral TCRbeta sequencing aimed to test whether ivuxolimab altered TCR sequence diversity and caused clonal T-cell expansion. The paper describes the monotherapy dose-escalation part (N of about 47 patients) of the phase I trial of ivuxolimab. Paper-wide results and their limitations: In the 0.1-3.0 mg/kg groups, partial responders had among the lowest normalized peripheral clonal expansion, particularly in CD8+ T cells. At doses from 0.1 to 3.0 mg/kg, clonal expansion was seen in both CD4+ and CD8+ blood T cells between baseline and week 6. Low levels of normalized T-cell clonal expansion were also seen in some patients who did not respond. After ivuxolimab, expanded clones were on average more numerous among CD8+ T cells than among CD4+ T cells. The antigen specificity of the peripheral T cells that underwent clonal expansion was not determined.

The germline V gene encodes CDR1 KGHSH and CDR2 LQKENI. After removal of 2 bases from V and 2 bases from J, the junction retains 5 bases not matched to a gene. The CDR3, cysteine through phenylalanine, is 15 amino acids long. The sequence is cut down to CDR3 DNA, 45 bases in frame from base 1. The trial excluded patients who had a history of autoimmune disease or were on systemic immunosuppression. Peripheral blood for TCR sequencing was drawn from every dose cohort at baseline, at cycle 4 day 1 and at cycle 7 day 1. The samples were taken from a phase I, first-in-human, multicenter, open-label dose-escalation trial of ivuxolimab. Adults with locally advanced or metastatic melanoma, renal cell carcinoma, hepatocellular carcinoma or head and neck squamous cell carcinoma were enrolled in the trial. Before TCR sequencing, CD4+ T cells and CD8+ T cells were sorted from peripheral blood as separate populations.

As concerns this clone: Its recognized antigen is unknown. One base away there is no much larger clone; base qualities are not given.

For sequencing of the TCRbeta CDR3 region, genomic DNA was extracted from the sorted cells. The immunoSEQ Assay was used for sequencing of TCRbeta CDR3 regions. This is the immuneACCESS table as TCRdb keeps it, with only in-frame sequences that have V and J called. A part of the clones is gone; compared with another copy, unresolved V genes explain less than half, and the rest is unexplained. This sample holds about 60,000 clones; 80% to 90% were observed only once. The top ten clones comprise approximately 2% of the sample. Source: CD4+ or CD8+ T cells sorted from blood, taken in a trial of the OX40 agonist ivuxolimab. This clonotype was sampled from an adult with an advanced solid tumor such as melanoma, head and neck, liver or kidney cancer. This chain is built from TRBV18 and TRBJ1-2, and TRBD1 matches 7 of the central bases. The CDR3 protein is CASSPGQARNYGYTF. The DNA reads TGTGCCAGCTCACCAGGACAGGCGAGGAACTATGGCTACACCTTC.